The clone carrying this TCR beta chain was recorded a few times. Its target is unknown. The data were obtained in a study of response to subunit inactivated influenza vaccine. The CDR3 sequence is 14 residues long. V was clipped by 2 bases and J by 5 bases, with 11 bases between them. Germline CDR1 and CDR2: SGHRS and YFSETQ. Whole-study results and caveats: There was a suggestion from the authors that each seasonal influenza vaccination recruits few new T cells.

One entry per CDR3 protein, called by TCRdb with MiXCR from the RT-PCR reads. Of hundreds of thousands of distinct CDR3 sequences detected, roughly 27% appear once; the ten largest clones hold approximately 2%. The sequenced sample was CD4+ T cells sorted from PBMCs, obtained around 5 days after vaccination. This TCR came from a man aged 50-60 years who received an inactivated influenza vaccine. The chain couples TRBV5-1 to TRBJ2-1; D is possibly TRBD1 (5 bases). CDR3: CASSFNGAHNEQFF. CDR3 in DNA: TGCGCCAGCAGCTTTAATGGGGCCCACAATGAGCAGTTCTTC.